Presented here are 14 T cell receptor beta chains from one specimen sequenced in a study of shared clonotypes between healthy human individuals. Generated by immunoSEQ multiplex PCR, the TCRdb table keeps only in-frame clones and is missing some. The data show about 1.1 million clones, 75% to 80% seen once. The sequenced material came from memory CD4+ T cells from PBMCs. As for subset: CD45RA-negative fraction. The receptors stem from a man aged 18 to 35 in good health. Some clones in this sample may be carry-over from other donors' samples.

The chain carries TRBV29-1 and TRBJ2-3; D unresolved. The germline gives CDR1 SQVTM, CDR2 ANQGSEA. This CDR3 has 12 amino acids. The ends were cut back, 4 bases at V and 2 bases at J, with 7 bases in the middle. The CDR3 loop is CSVGSFTDTQYF. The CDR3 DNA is TGCAGCGTTGGTAGCTTCACAGATACGCAGTATTTT.

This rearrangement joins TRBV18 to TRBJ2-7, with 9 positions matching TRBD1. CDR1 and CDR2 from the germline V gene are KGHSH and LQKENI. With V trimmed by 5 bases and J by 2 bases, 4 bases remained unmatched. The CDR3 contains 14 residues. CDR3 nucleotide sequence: TGTGCCAGCTCAACCGGGACAGGGCCCTACGAGCAGTACTTC. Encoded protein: CASSTGTGPYEQYF.

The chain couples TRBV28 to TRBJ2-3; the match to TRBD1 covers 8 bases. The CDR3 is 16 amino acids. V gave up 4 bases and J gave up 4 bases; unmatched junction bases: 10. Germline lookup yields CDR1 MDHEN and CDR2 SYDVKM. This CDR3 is CASSSPGQVSSDTQYF. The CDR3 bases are TGTGCCAGCAGTTCACCGGGACAGGTGTCATCAGATACGCAGTATTTT.

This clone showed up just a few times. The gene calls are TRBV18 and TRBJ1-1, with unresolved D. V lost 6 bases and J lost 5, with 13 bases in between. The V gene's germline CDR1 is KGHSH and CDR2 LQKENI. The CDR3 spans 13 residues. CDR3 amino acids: CASSPAPGTEAFF. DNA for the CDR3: TGTGCCAGCTCCCCCGCACCGGGGACTGAAGCTTTCTTT.

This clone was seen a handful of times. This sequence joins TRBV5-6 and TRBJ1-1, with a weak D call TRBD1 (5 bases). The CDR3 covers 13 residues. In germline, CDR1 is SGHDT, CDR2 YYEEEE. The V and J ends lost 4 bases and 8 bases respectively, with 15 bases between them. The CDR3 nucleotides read TGTGCCAGCAGCACCCCGGCAGGGTTGGAAGCTTTCTTT. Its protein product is CASSTPAGLEAFF.

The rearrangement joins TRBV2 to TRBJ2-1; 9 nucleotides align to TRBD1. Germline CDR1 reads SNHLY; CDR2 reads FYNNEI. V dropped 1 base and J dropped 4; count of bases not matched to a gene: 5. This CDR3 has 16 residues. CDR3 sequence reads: CASSEVPGQGYNEQFF. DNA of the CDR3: TGTGCCAGCAGTGAAGTACCGGGACAGGGATACAATGAGCAGTTCTTC.

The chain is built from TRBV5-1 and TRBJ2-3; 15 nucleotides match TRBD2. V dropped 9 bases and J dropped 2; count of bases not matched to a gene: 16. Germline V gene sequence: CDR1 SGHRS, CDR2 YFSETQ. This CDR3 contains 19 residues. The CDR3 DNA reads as TGCGCCACATCGGCGGACCCTGGGACTAGCGGGAGGAACACAGATACGCAGTATTTT. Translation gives CATSADPGTSGRNTDTQYF.

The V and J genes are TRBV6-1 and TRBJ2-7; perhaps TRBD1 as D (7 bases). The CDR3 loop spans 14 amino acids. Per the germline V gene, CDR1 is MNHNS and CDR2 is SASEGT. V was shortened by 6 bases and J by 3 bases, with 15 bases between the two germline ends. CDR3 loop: CASRTGDSGYEQYF. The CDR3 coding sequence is TGTGCCAGCAGGACGGGGGACAGCGGCTACGAGCAGTACTTC.

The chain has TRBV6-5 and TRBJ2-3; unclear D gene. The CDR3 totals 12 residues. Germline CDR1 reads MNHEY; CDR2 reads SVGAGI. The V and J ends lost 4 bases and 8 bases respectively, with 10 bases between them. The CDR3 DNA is TGTGCCAGCAGTTTTGGAGCCGCTACGCAGTATTTT. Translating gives CASSFGAATQYF.

The CDR3 spells CASSLEAGKGSYTF. As DNA, the CDR3 is TGTGCCAGCAGCTTAGAAGCCGGGAAGGGATCTTACACCTTC. This chain links TRBV7-2 with TRBJ1-2; no clear D. V lost 1 base to trimming and J lost 11 bases, with 17 bases between them. Germline-derived CDR1 and CDR2 are SGHTA and FQGNSA. The CDR3 sequence is 14 residues long.

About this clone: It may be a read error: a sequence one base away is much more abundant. The CDR3 loop reads CASSPRNTIYF. In DNA form, the CDR3 reads TGTGCCAGCAGTCCGCGAAACACCATATATTTT. J is TRBJ1-3 and V is TRBV28; D uncertain. V shed 5 bases and J shed 5 bases, with 4 bases lying between them. The CDR3 has 11 residues. CDR1 and CDR2 (germline): MDHEN, SYDVKM.

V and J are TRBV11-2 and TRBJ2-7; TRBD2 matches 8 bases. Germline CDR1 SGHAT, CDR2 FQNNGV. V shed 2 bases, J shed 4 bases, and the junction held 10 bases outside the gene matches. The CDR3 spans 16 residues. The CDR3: CASSLHLGASGYEQYF. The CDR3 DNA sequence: TGTGCCAGCAGCTTACATCTGGGGGCTAGCGGGTACGAGCAGTACTTC.

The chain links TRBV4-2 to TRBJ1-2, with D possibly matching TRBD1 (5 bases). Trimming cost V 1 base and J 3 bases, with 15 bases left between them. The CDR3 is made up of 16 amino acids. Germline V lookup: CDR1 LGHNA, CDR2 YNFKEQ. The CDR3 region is CASSQGVGREYYGYTF. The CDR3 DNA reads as TGTGCCAGCAGCCAAGGAGTGGGCAGGGAGTACTATGGCTACACCTTC.

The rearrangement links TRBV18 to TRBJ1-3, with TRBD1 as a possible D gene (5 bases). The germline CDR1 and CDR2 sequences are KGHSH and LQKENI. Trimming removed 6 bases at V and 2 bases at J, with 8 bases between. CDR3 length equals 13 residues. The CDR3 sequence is CASSREAGNTIYF. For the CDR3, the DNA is TGTGCCAGCTCCAGGGAGGCTGGAAACACCATATATTTT.